This passage covers 21 T cell receptor beta chains from one sample sequenced in a study of read filtering for tumor transcriptome and immune sequencing. From about 400 ng of RNA, a library with molecular barcoded alpha/delta and beta/gamma adaptors was made. MiXCR, run by TCRdb on the reads, gives a single entry per CDR3 protein. Of about 40,000 distinct CDR3 sequences in the sample, roughly 12% were seen once. The sequenced sample was a population of CD138-negative cells sorted from bone marrow. The receptor source for this set is a donor aged 40 or over with multiple myeloma.

This clonotype was counted ten times or more. This chain connects TRBV6-6 to TRBJ1-5; D is perhaps TRBD1 (6 bases). The CDR3 extends over 15 amino acids. Germline loops: CDR1 MNHNY, CDR2 SVGAGI (reference sequence). The V end was cut by 5 bases, the J end by 3 bases, with 14 bases between. CDR3 sequence (DNA): TGTGCCAGCAGTCTCACAGGGCGGGACAATCAGCCCCAGCATTTT. Encoded protein: CASSLTGRDNQPQHF.

This clonotype was recorded at least ten times. V usage is TRBV3-1 and J usage is TRBJ1-1, with a tentative D call TRBD1 (6 bases). Trimming shortened V by 6 bases and J by 3 bases, and 14 bases separated the two germline ends. The germline gives CDR1 LGHDT, CDR2 YNNKEL (reference sequence). The CDR3 is 14 amino acids. CDR3 sequence: CASREQGKDTEAFF. The CDR3 DNA reads TGTGCCAGCAGGGAACAGGGAAAAGACACTGAAGCTTTCTTT.

This clonotype was observed at least ten times. Relative to the germline gene, one junction end is altered; a read error may explain this. This chain uses TRBV6-1 with TRBJ2-2; 7 bases align to TRBD1. Germline V gene lookup returns CDR1 MNHNS and CDR2 SASEGT. The CDR3 runs 13 residues. The DNA for the CDR3 is TGTGCCAGCAGGGACAGGCGAGCCGGGGAGCTGTTATTT. Translating it yields CASRDRRAGELLF.

As to this clonotype: One base away lies a much larger clone, so this may be a sequencing read error. In this CDR3 the conserved last residue, phenylalanine or tryptophan, is missing, so a read error is likely. The chain joins TRBV29-1 to TRBJ2-2; 9 nucleotides match TRBD1. V dropped 4 bases and J dropped 5; count of bases not matched to a gene: 11. CDR3 size: 16 residues. Looked up from germline, CDR1 is SQVTM and CDR2 is ANQGSEA. The CDR3 sequence: CSVVGTGILETGELFL. CDR3 bases: TGCAGCGTTGTAGGGACAGGGATCTTAGAAACCGGGGAGCTGTTTCTT.

The sample holds many counts of this clonotype. The V and J genes are TRBV6-6 and TRBJ1-1, with 7 nucleotides matching TRBD1. The CDR3 length is 14 residues. The germline gives CDR1 MNHNY, CDR2 SVGAGI (reference sequence). V lost 6 bases and J lost 3; bases outside the gene matches: 7. The CDR3 sequence is CASRATGSYTEAFF. The CDR3 region has the DNA TGTGCCAGCAGAGCGACAGGGTCGTACACTGAAGCTTTCTTT.

This clonotype was detected ten times or more. The chain couples TRBV5-5 to TRBJ2-7; D assignment may be TRBD1 or TRBD2 (5 bases each). CDR1 is SGHKS, CDR2 YYEKEE, per germline (reference sequence). The CDR3 extends over 11 amino acids. V dropped 3 bases and J dropped 5 bases, with 6 bases sitting between them. The DNA for the CDR3 is TGTGCCAGCAGCTCGGGGCACGAGCAGTACTTC. It is translated as CASSSGHEQYF. The full variable domain, its missing parts supplied by reference TRBV5-5 and TRBJ2-7, is DAGVTQSPTHLIKTRGQQVTLRCSPISGHKSVSWYQQVLGQGPQFIFQYYEKEERGRGNFPDRFSARQFPNYSSELNVNALLLGDSALYLCASSSGHEQYFGPGTRLTVT.

This clonotype has a count of ten or more. The chain uses TRBV11-2 and TRBJ1-5, with 8 bases lining up with TRBD1. Germline CDR1 and CDR2: SGHAT and FQNNGV. Germline trimming cut 5 bases from V and 9 bases from J; bases unmatched to any gene: 9. The CDR3 consists of 14 residues. Here the CDR3 reads CASSLGTGNWPQHF. The CDR3 DNA is TGTGCCAGCAGCCTCGGGACAGGCAATTGGCCCCAGCATTTT.

This clonotype has a count of ten or more. The chain couples TRBV20-1 to TRBJ1-1; 7 bases are a match to TRBD1. The CDR3 has 13 amino acids. In germline, CDR1 is DFQATT, CDR2 SNEGSKA (reference sequence). The ends lost 5 bases at V and 3 bases at J; junction bases unmatched: 6. CDR3 protein: CSAYRGGDTEAFF. In DNA, the CDR3 is TGCAGTGCTTACAGGGGTGGGGACACTGAAGCTTTCTTT.

This clonotype was observed many times. V is TRBV2 and J is TRBJ2-3; D unresolved. CDR1 and CDR2 from the germline V gene are SNHLY and FYNNEI. This CDR3 contains 18 residues. Trimming stripped 4 bases from V and 2 bases from J, with 22 bases between. CDR3 amino acids: CASSGSPARSLFTDTQYF. The CDR3 DNA reads TGTGCCAGCAGTGGGAGTCCAGCCAGGTCTCTCTTCACAGATACGCAGTATTTT. The full variable domain, with the rest looked up from reference TRBV2 and TRBJ2-3, is EPEVTQTPSHQVTQMGQEVILRCVPISNHLYFYWYRQILGQKVEFLVSFYNNEISEKSEIFDDQFSVERPDGSNFTLKIRSTKLEDSAMYFCASSGSPARSLFTDTQYFGPGTRLTVL.

This clonotype has at least ten counts. The chain has TRBV7-6 and TRBJ2-2; unclear D gene. The germline V gene has CDR1 SGHVS and CDR2 FNYEAQ. The CDR3 is 13 amino acids. V was trimmed by 1 base and J by 6 bases, leaving 6 bases between them. CDR3 in amino acids: CASSLGLPGELFF. The CDR3 DNA reads TGTGCCAGCAGCTTAGGCCTCCCCGGGGAGCTGTTTTTT.

The sample holds many counts of this clonotype. V gene TRBV29-1 combines with J gene TRBJ2-1, with D unclear. This CDR3 spans 10 amino acids. V lost 3 bases, J lost 7 bases, and 4 bases lay in between. Germline CDR1 is SQVTM and CDR2 is ANQGSEA. The CDR3 loop is CSVDGNEQFF. The CDR3 DNA is TGCAGCGTTGACGGGAATGAGCAGTTCTTC.

The sample holds many counts of this clonotype. The chain links TRBV18 to TRBJ2-7; 7 nucleotides align to TRBD1. There are 14 residues in the CDR3. Germline V CDR1 and CDR2: KGHSH, LQKENI. V gave up 3 bases and J gave up 1 base; unmatched junction bases: 3. CDR3 in amino acids: CASSPSGQSYEQYF. As DNA, the CDR3 is TGTGCCAGCTCACCCTCGGGACAGTCCTACGAGCAGTACTTC. The full variable domain, its missing parts supplied by reference TRBV18 and TRBJ2-7, is NAGVMQNPRHLVRRRGQEARLRCSPMKGHSHVYWYRQLPEEGLKFMVYLQKENIIDESGMPKERFSAEFPKEGPSILRIQQVVRGDSAAYFCASSPSGQSYEQYFGPGTRLTVT.

This clonotype was seen at least ten times. V usage is TRBV20-1 and J usage is TRBJ2-7; 14 bases align to TRBD2. This CDR3 contains 16 residues. Germline assignment: CDR1 DFQATT and CDR2 SNEGSKA (reference sequence). Losses at the gene ends were 6 bases for V and 5 bases for J; bases not matched to a gene: 12. CDR3 DNA sequence: TGCAGTGCGCACGGACTAGCGGGGGGCGAACGACACGAGCAGTACTTC. It encodes CSAHGLAGGERHEQYF.

This chain joins TRBV21-1 and TRBJ1-5; TRBD1, the D gene given by the table, was not confirmed from the DNA. TRBV21-1 is marked as a pseudogene. The CDR3 length is 18 residues. CDR3 in DNA: TGTGCCAGCAGCTCCCACGCGGACAGGTGGCCTAGCAATCAGCCCCAGCATTTT. Amino acids: CASSSHADRWPSNQPQHF.

This clonotype has a count of ten or more. The genes are TRBV29-1 and TRBJ1-1, with D maybe TRBD1 (5 bases). The V gene lost 4 bases and the J gene lost 4 bases, with 16 bases spanning the gap. Germline-derived CDR1 and CDR2 are SQVTM and ANQGSEA. CDR3 size: 14 residues. In DNA, the CDR3 is TGCAGCGTTGGGCCCTGGGGGGAGGCCACTGAAGCTTTCTTT. Its translation is CSVGPWGEATEAFF.

Many counts were recorded for this clonotype. This sequence joins TRBV7-2 and TRBJ2-1; 8 bases agree with TRBD1. The CDR3 totals 13 residues. The V gene end was trimmed by 8 bases and the J gene end by 8 bases; junction bases not matched to a gene: 8. Germline lookup yields CDR1 SGHTA and CDR2 FQGNSA. CDR3 coding DNA: TGTGCCAGCGGAACGGACAGGGCCGATGAGCAGTTCTTC. It encodes CASGTDRADEQFF.

This clonotype occurred many times. V is TRBV24-1 and J is TRBJ1-1; D call uncertain. The V end was cut by 6 bases, the J end by 1 base, with 8 bases between. Germline V gene sequence: CDR1 KGHDR, CDR2 SFDVKD. This CDR3 region has 13 residues. CDR3 loop: CATSPGGNTEAFF. The CDR3 DNA sequence: TGTGCCACCAGTCCAGGAGGGAACACTGAAGCTTTCTTT.

This clonotype has a handful of counts. The chain links TRBV6-5 to TRBJ2-5; TRBD2 matches at 7 bases. V shed 3 bases, J shed 3 bases, and the junction held 4 bases outside the gene matches. This CDR3 spans 14 amino acids. Per germline, CDR1 MNHEY and CDR2 SVGAGI. CDR3 region: CASSYFAGEETQYF. The CDR3 coding sequence is TGTGCCAGCAGTTATTTCGCGGGGGAAGAGACCCAGTACTTC.

This clonotype was recorded many times. This chain connects TRBV29-1 to TRBJ1-2; possible D gene TRBD1, 6 bases. V was shortened by 7 bases and J by 6 bases, with 12 bases between the two germline ends. The CDR3 is made up of 11 amino acids. Germline V gene sequence: CDR1 SQVTM, CDR2 ANQGSEA. The DNA for the CDR3 is TGCAGCGCGTGGACAGCGGATGGCTACACCTTC. Translated: CSAWTADGYTF.

Many counts were recorded for this clonotype. The V gene is TRBV6-6, the J gene TRBJ1-5; TRBD1 agrees at 10 bases. V was clipped by 6 bases and J by 1 base; unmatched bases: 9. In germline, CDR1 is MNHNY, CDR2 SVGAGI (reference sequence). This CDR3 has 17 amino acids. CDR3 nucleotides: TGTGCCAGCAGCCCTGGGACAGGGGCTTTGAGCAATCAGCCCCAGCATTTT. This gives the protein CASSPGTGALSNQPQHF.

The table lists this clonotype with a few counts. Just one base apart from a much larger clone, this may be a read error. The chain recombines TRBV11-2 with TRBJ2-7; D is uncertain. The CDR3 has 14 residues. In germline, CDR1 is SGHAT, CDR2 FQNNGV. Here the CDR3 DNA reads TGTGCCAGCGGCTTAGCTGCATCCAACTACGAGCAGTACTTC. Translating gives CASGLAASNYEQYF.